Listed here are 14 T cell receptor beta chains from one sample, sequenced in a study of blood T cell repertoires in COVID-19. Assay: immunoSEQ multiplex PCR; the TCRdb copy retains only in-frame clones and omits some. The data show under 200,000 clones, with 70% to 80% seen just once and 8.1% held by the top ten. Source material: peripheral blood. These receptors originate from a man between 60 and 70 years old with acute or convalescent COVID-19.

This chain joins TRBV30 and TRBJ1-1; the D gene is possibly TRBD1 (6 bases). The CDR3 has 12 residues. Germline V gives CDR1 GTSNPN, CDR2 SVGIG (reference sequence). V lost 5 bases and J lost 4, with 11 bases in between. The CDR3 coding sequence is TGTGCCTGGGGGAGGGGGGTCACTGAAGCTTTCTTT. It encodes CAWGRGVTEAFF.

This clone was seen more than once but under ten times. The gene calls are TRBV5-6 and TRBJ1-2, with a possible D match to TRBD1 (5 bases). The germline CDR1 and CDR2 sequences are SGHDT and YYEEEE. With 4 bases removed from V and 5 bases from J, the gap between germline ends came to 15 bases. The CDR3 totals 14 residues. The CDR3 DNA sequence: TGTGCCAGCAGCCGCGGGACGGAACAGTATGGCTACACCTTC. Its translation is CASSRGTEQYGYTF.

The gene calls are TRBV14 and TRBJ1-1; D call uncertain. Germline V gene data show CDR1 as SGHDN and CDR2 as FVKESK. The CDR3 is made up of 14 amino acids. Trimming took 4 bases from V and 2 from J, leaving 11 bases between them. The CDR3 bases are TGTGCCAGCAGCCCGCTCGATCTAAACACTGAAGCTTTCTTT. It translates to CASSPLDLNTEAFF. Based on the CDR3 plus reference TRBV14 and TRBJ1-1, the full variable domain is EAGVTQFPSHSVIEKGQTVTLRCDPISGHDNLYWYRRVMGKEIKFLLHFVKESKQDESGMPNNRFLAERTGGTYSTLKVQPAELEDSGVYFCASSPLDLNTEAFFGQGTRLTVV.

This clone has just a few counts. J is TRBJ1-2 and V is TRBV6-5; D is uncertain. The CDR3 totals 15 residues. Germline V gene data show CDR1 as MNHEY and CDR2 as SVGAGI. Trimming took off 0 bases at V and 2 bases at J, with 10 bases between the two ends. The DNA of the CDR3 is TGTGCCAGCAGTTACTCCGCGACACTCAACTATGGCTACACCTTC. It specifies CASSYSATLNYGYTF.

This chain links TRBV3-1 (or the pseudogene TRBV3-2) with TRBJ2-5; the D gene is possibly TRBD2 (5 bases). Germline values: CDR1 LGHDT, CDR2 YNNKEL (reference sequence). Trimming removed 0 bases from V and 3 bases from J, with 8 bases in between. This CDR3 region has 14 residues. This CDR3 reads CASSQDPGKETQYF. The CDR3 nucleotides are TGTGCCAGCAGCCAAGATCCGGGGAAAGAGACCCAGTACTTC.

The gene calls are TRBV3-1 (or the pseudogene TRBV3-2) and TRBJ1-5; weak D call: TRBD1 (5 bases). Germline CDR1 is LGHDT and CDR2 is YNNKEL (reference sequence). Deletions cut 11 bases from V and 4 bases from J, with 21 bases between. CDR3 length equals 15 residues. The CDR3 coding sequence is TGTGCCGCTAAGTGGATGGATGACAGAAATCAGCCCCAGCATTTT. It specifies CAAKWMDDRNQPQHF.

This sequence joins TRBV5-1 and TRBJ1-2, with 7 positions matching TRBD1. The CDR3 runs 13 residues. The trim removed 4 bases at V and 4 bases at J, leaving 4 bases unmatched. Germline V lookup: CDR1 SGHRS, CDR2 YFSETQ. The CDR3 protein is CASSVGQLYGYTF. DNA for the CDR3: TGCGCCAGCAGCGTGGGACAGCTCTATGGCTACACCTTC. The complete variable domain, with remaining parts taken from reference TRBV5-1 and TRBJ1-2, reads KAGVTQTPRYLIKTRGQQVTLSCSPISGHRSVSWYQQTPGQGLQFLFEYFSETQRNKGNFPGRFSGRQFSNSRSEMNVSTLELGDSALYLCASSVGQLYGYTFGSGTRLTVV.

The CDR3 loop is CASVPGGPEQPQHF. The CDR3 DNA follows: TGTGCCAGTGTCCCGGGGGGGCCCGAACAGCCCCAGCATTTT. The J gene is TRBJ1-5, the V gene TRBV19; possibly TRBD1 for D (6 bases). Trimming pared 8 bases from V and 7 bases from J, leaving 18 bases between. The CDR3 spans 14 residues. CDR1 LNHDA and CDR2 SQIVND come from the germline V gene (reference sequence).

A single count supports this clone. V and J are TRBV18 and TRBJ2-1; 9 bases map to TRBD1. The CDR3 runs 13 residues. V gave up 4 bases and J gave up 5 bases; unmatched junction bases: 0. The germline V gene encodes CDR1 KGHSH and CDR2 LQKENI. Written as DNA, the CDR3 is TGTGCCAGCTCACGGACAGGGGACAATGAGCAGTTCTTC. Protein product: CASSRTGDNEQFF. Full variable domain (remainder filled in from reference TRBV18 and TRBJ2-1): NAGVMQNPRHLVRRRGQEARLRCSPMKGHSHVYWYRQLPEEGLKFMVYLQKENIIDESGMPKERFSAEFPKEGPSILRIQQVVRGDSAAYFCASSRTGDNEQFFGPGTRLTVL.

The genes are TRBV19 and TRBJ2-7; weak D call: TRBD2 (5 bases). The CDR3 has 15 residues. Trimming removed 3 bases at V and 1 base at J, with 13 bases between. Germline values: CDR1 LNHDA, CDR2 SQIVND (reference sequence). The CDR3 reads CASSMYEGTSYEQYF. In DNA, the CDR3 is TGTGCCAGTAGTATGTATGAGGGCACGTCCTACGAGCAGTACTTC. Looking up the rest from reference TRBV19 and TRBJ2-7 gives the full variable domain: DGGITQSPKYLFRKEGQNVTLSCEQNLNHDAMYWYRQDPGQGLRLIYYSQIVNDFQKGDIAEGYSVSREKKESFPLTVTSAQKNPTAFYLCASSMYEGTSYEQYFGPGTRLTVT.

This clone was seen once. In the same sample, other DNA sequences code for this CDR3. V usage is TRBV18 and J usage is TRBJ1-4; D unclear. Germline V gives CDR1 KGHSH, CDR2 LQKENI. V dropped 1 base and J dropped 8 bases, with 11 bases sitting between them. The length of the CDR3 is 14 residues. The CDR3 protein is CASSPRGPREKLFF. The CDR3 nucleotides read TGTGCCAGCTCACCACGCGGGCCCCGAGAAAAACTGTTTTTT. Supplemented by reference TRBV18 and TRBJ1-4, the full variable domain reads NAGVMQNPRHLVRRRGQEARLRCSPMKGHSHVYWYRQLPEEGLKFMVYLQKENIIDESGMPKERFSAEFPKEGPSILRIQQVVRGDSAAYFCASSPRGPREKLFFGSGTQLSVL.

The CDR3 spells CSVEDTGYGYTF. The DNA for the CDR3 is TGCAGCGTTGAAGATACGGGGTATGGCTACACCTTC. The chain employs TRBV29-1 and TRBJ1-2; no reliable D call. Germline CDR1 SQVTM, CDR2 ANQGSEA. Trimming cost V 0 bases and J 5 bases, with 7 bases left between them. This CDR3 contains 12 residues.

J is TRBJ1-5 and V is TRBV11-2; 7 bases match TRBD1. With V trimmed by 1 base and J by 7 bases, 4 bases remained unmatched. The CDR3 has 14 amino acids. Germline V gene lookup returns CDR1 SGHAT and CDR2 FQNNGV. For the CDR3, the DNA is TGTGCCAGCAGCTTAGTCCCAGGGGGACAGCCCCAGCATTTT. It yields the protein CASSLVPGGQPQHF.

The chain combines TRBV25-1 with TRBJ2-4, with 7 bases lining up with TRBD1. There are 15 residues in the CDR3. V gave up 4 bases and J gave up 3 bases; unmatched junction bases: 6. CDR1 is MGHDK, CDR2 SYGVNS, per germline. CDR3 region: CASSGIGGGKNIQYF. The CDR3 DNA is TGTGCCAGCAGTGGGATAGGGGGCGGCAAAAACATTCAGTACTTC.